This T cell receptor beta chain was sequenced in a study of T cell repertoires in cytomegalovirus infection. Study as a whole: Indicated by public TCR beta signatures were CMV infection and matching HLA type.

TCRdb ran MiXCR on the reads and lists one entry per CDR3 protein. The sample includes about 600,000 distinct CDR3 sequences, roughly a quarter of them seen just once. Trimming took 6 bases from V and 2 from J, leaving 19 bases between them. Per germline, CDR1 MNHEY and CDR2 SVGEGT. The CDR3 loop spans 16 amino acids. This clonotype was picked up many times. The TCR comes from a human donor in good health (CMV status not recorded). Some clones in this sample may be carry-over from other donors' samples. V usage is TRBV6-2 or TRBV6-3 and J usage is TRBJ1-1, with TRBD1 as a possible D gene (5 bases). The sequenced sample was CD8+ T cells from PBMCs. Here the CDR3 reads CASRPAGRMRNTEAFF. The CDR3 DNA reads as TGTGCCAGCAGACCCGCGGGACGGATGAGAAACACTGAAGCTTTCTTT.